This TCR beta chain derives from a study of cytomegalovirus exposure and HLA in healthy donors. Use of 60 Vbeta and 13 Jbeta primers characterized the PCR. This table comes from immunoSEQ multiplex PCR, and its TCRdb copy is limited to in-frame clones, with some not included. This table holds roughly 150,000 clones, nearly 70% found once. The table lists this clone with a few counts. The length of the CDR3 is 11 residues. Germline values: CDR1 KGHSH, CDR2 LQKENI. Trimming cost V 7 bases and J 11 bases, with 14 bases left between them. Sequenced input: PBMCs. The origin of this receptor is a man aged 25-45 years in good health and CMV-seropositive. This chain connects TRBV18 to TRBJ1-1; a weak D match, TRBD1 (5 bases). This CDR3 is CASFGGTLAFF. The CDR3 DNA follows: TGTGCCAGCTTTGGGGGGACGTTGGCTTTCTTT. The variable domain in full, with the rest retrieved from reference TRBV18 and TRBJ1-1, is NAGVMQNPRHLVRRRGQEARLRCSPMKGHSHVYWYRQLPEEGLKFMVYLQKENIIDESGMPKERFSAEFPKEGPSILRIQQVVRGDSAAYFCASFGGTLAFFGQGTRLTVV.